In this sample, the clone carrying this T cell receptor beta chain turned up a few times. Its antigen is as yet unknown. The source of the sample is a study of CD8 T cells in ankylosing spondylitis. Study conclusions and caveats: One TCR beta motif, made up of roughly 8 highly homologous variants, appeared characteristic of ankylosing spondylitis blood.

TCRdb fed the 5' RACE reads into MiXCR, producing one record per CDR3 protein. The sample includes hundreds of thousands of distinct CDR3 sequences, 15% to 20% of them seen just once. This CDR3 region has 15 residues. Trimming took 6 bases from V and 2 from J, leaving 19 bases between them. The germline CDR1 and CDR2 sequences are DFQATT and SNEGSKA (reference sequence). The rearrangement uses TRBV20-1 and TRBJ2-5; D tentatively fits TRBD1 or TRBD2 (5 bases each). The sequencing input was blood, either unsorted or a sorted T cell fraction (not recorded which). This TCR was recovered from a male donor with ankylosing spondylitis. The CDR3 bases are TGCAGTGCGGACCCAGCCCTGGGGGTTCAAGAGACCCAGTACTTC. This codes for CSADPALGVQETQYF.